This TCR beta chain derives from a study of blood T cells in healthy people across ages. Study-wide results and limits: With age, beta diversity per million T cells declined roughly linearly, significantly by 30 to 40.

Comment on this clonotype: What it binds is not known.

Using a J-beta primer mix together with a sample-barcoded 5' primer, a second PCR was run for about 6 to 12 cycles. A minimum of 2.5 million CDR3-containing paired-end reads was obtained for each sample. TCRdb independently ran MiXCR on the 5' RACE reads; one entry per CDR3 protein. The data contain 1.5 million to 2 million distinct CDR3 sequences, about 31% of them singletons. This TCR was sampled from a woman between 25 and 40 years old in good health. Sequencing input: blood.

CDR3 region: CSASPLGLSNEQFF. The CDR3 nucleotides are TGCAGTGCTAGCCCCTTGGGGTTGAGCAATGAGCAGTTCTTC. The rearrangement joins TRBV20-1 to TRBJ2-1; D uncertain. Germline V CDR1 and CDR2: DFQATT, SNEGSKA (reference sequence). Trimming took 3 bases from V and 6 from J, leaving 15 bases between them. The CDR3 length is 14 residues.